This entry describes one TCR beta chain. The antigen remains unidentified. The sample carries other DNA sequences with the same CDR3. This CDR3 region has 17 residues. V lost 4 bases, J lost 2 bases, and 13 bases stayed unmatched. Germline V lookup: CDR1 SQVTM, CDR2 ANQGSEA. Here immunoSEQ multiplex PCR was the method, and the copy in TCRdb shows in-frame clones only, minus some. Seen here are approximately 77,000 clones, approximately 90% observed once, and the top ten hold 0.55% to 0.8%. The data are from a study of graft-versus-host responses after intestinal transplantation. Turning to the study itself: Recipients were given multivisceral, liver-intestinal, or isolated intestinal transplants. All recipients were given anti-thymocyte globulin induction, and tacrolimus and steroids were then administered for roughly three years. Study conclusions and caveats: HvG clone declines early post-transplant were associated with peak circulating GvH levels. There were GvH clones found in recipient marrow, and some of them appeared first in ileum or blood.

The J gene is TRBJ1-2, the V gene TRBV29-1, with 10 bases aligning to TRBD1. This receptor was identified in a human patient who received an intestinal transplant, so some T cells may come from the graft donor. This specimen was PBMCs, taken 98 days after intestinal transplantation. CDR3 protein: CSVGGGQTGGLNYGYTF. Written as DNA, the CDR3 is TGCAGCGTTGGAGGGGGTCAGACAGGGGGCTTAAACTATGGCTACACCTTC. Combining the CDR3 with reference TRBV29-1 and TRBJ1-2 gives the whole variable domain SAVISQKPSRDICQRGTSLTIQCQVDSQVTMMFWYRQQPGQSLTLIATANQGSEATYESGFVIDKFPISRPNLTFSTLTVSNMSPEDSSIYLCSVGGGQTGGLNYGYTFGSGTRLTVV.